The entry below describes one T cell receptor (beta chain). What antigen it recognizes has not been identified. Per-base quality was not reported, and no clone a single base away is much larger than it. To purify naive CD4+ T cells, the Miltenyi Naive CD4+ T Cell Isolation kit was used, and CD25 microbeads served to deplete Tregs. Tregs, naive and memory CD4+ T cells from tumor, blood and ipsilateral draining lymph nodes of a handful of breast cancer patients underwent full-length TCR alpha and beta sequencing. Tumor tissue and lymph nodes obtained by ipsilateral axillary dissection were perfused with PBS, cut into small pieces and digested using collagenase I and hyaluronidase. Ficoll density gradient centrifugation was used to isolate mononuclear cells from either lymph nodes or around 51 ml of peripheral blood. Sorted cell populations were confirmed by FACS to exceed 90% purity. The data derive from a study (dated by TCRdb to 2013 to 2016). About the investigation overall: The study examined whether tumor-infiltrating Tregs in breast cancer are drawn from blood Tregs or arise in situ by conversion from other CD4+ T cell subsets.

Full-length TCR variable regions were amplified by 5' RACE PCR using constant-region reverse primers, and then by semi-nested PCR using Nested Universal Primer A. The ReliaPrep RNA Cell Miniprep System was used to extract total RNA, which was then reverse transcribed into 5'RACE-ready cDNA with the SMARTer RACE 5'/3' Kit. An Illumina MiSeq was used to sequence the full-length TCR alpha and beta libraries, which had been barcoded with multiplex adaptors. Per the original workflow: For each of nine subset-tissue groups, sequencing data from the five patients were combined, and the groups were compared by unsupervised clustering of TCR gene usage. Repertoire similarity was calculated with the Morisita-Horn index, weighting shared sequences by their contribution to each repertoire. TCRdb trimmed public reads at Q25 via fastp, called clones via MiXCR and kept in-frame beta chains. Records with the same CDR3 protein are collapsed into one entry carrying the most frequent genes and DNA. The V and J calls come from TCRdb's annotation, not from the publication. The sample includes under 6,500 distinct CDR3 sequences, with around 31% observed a single time. The ten largest account for around 5.5% of the sample.

V and J lose 5 bases and 0 bases, and a span of 8 bases separates them. The CDR3 runs 14 residues from the cysteine to the phenylalanine. The retained sequence is limited to the CDR3, 42 bases, with the frame set at the first base. As encoded in the germline V gene (reference sequence), CDR1 is SEHNR while CDR2 is FQNEAQ. Study-level results and caveats: Rather than covering whole repertoires, validation in the larger cohort was restricted to a single TCR beta V-J rearrangement. The TCR alpha and beta sequences of tumor-infiltrating Tregs showed the greatest overlap with tumor naive CD4+ T cells, followed by blood naive CD4+ T cells. Tumor memory CD4+ T cell TCR gene usage clustered with blood and lymph node memory CD4+ cells and lymph node naive CD4+ cells.

The V and J segments used are TRBV7-9 and TRBJ2-1; no D gene call is confident. This receptor was taken from a female donor with breast cancer. What was sequenced was naive CD4+ T cells sorted from a lymph node. The meaning of the sample's cell subset or site label: naive CD4+ T cells, CD4+CD45RA+CD25-. The base sequence is TGTGCCAGCAGCCCAGTGGGCTCCTACAATGAGCAGTTCTTC. This encodes CASSPVGSYNEQFF.